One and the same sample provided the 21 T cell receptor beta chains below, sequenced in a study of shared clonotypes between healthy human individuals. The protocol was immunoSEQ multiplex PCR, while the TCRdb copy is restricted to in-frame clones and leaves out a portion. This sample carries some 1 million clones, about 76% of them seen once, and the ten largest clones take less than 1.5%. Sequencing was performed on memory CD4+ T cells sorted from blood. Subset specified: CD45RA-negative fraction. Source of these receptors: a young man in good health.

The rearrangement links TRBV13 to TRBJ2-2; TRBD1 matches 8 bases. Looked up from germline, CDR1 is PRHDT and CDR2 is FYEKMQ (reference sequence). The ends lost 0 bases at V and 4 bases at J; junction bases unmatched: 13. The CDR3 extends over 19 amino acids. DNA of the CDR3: TGTGCCAGCAGCTTAGGCGGGGCAGGGGGCGCCGGCGGCACCGGGGAGCTGTTTTTT. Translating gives CASSLGGAGGAGGTGELFF. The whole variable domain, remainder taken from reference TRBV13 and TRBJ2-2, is AAGVIQSPRHLIKEKRETATLKCYPIPRHDTVYWYQQGPGQDPQFLISFYEKMQSDKGSIPDRFSAQQFSDYHSELNMSSLELGDSALYFCASSLGGAGGAGGTGELFFGEGSRLTVL.

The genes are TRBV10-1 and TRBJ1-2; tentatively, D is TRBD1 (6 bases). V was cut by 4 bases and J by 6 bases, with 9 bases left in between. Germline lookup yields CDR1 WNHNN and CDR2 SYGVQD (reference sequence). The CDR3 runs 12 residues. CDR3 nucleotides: TGCGCCAGCAGTGTAAACAGGGATGGCTACACCTTC. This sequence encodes CASSVNRDGYTF.

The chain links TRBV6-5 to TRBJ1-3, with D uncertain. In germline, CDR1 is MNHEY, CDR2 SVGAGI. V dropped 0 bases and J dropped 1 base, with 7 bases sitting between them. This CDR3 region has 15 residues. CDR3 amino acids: CASSYSVASGNTIYF. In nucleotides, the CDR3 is TGTGCCAGCAGTTACTCAGTGGCATCTGGAAACACCATATATTTT.

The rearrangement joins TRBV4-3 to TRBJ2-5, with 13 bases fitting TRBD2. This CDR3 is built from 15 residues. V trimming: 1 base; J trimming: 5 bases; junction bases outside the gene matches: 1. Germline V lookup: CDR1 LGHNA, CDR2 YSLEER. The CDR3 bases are TGCGCCAGCAGCCAAGGACTAGCGGGAGGTGAGACCCAGTACTTC. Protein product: CASSQGLAGGETQYF.

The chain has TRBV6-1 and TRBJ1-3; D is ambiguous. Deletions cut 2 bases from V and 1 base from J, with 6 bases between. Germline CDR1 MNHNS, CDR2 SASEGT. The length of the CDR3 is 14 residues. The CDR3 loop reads CASSENRSGNTIYF. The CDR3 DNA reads TGTGCCAGCAGTGAAAACAGATCTGGAAACACCATATATTTT.

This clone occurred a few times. This chain's CDR3 is CASSLNGGKLFF. CDR3 nucleotides: TGTGCCAGCAGCTTAAATGGCGGGAAACTGTTTTTT. The genes are TRBV7-2 and TRBJ1-4, with unresolved D. CDR3 length: 12 amino acids. Trimming took 2 bases from V and 11 from J, leaving 9 bases between them. From germline, CDR1 is SGHTA and CDR2 FQGNSA.

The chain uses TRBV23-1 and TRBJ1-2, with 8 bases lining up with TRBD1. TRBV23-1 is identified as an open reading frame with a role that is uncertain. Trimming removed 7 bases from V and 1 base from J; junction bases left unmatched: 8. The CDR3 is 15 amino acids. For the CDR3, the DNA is TGCGCCAGCATGAGGACAGGGCGGAATAACTATGGCTACACCTTC. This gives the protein CASMRTGRNNYGYTF.

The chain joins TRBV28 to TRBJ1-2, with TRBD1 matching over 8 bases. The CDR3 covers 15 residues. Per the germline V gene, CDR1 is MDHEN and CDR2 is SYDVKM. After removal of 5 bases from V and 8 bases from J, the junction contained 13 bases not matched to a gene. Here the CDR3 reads CASSQWAGGDFGYTF. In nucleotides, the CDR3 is TGTGCCAGCAGTCAGTGGGCAGGGGGCGATTTCGGCTACACCTTC.

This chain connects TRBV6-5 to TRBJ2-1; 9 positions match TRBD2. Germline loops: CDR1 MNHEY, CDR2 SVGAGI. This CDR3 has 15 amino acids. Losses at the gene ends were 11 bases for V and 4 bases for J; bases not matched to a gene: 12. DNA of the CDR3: TGTGCCCGCCCCCCCGCGACTAGCGGATACAATGAGCAGTTCTTC. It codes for CARPPATSGYNEQFF.

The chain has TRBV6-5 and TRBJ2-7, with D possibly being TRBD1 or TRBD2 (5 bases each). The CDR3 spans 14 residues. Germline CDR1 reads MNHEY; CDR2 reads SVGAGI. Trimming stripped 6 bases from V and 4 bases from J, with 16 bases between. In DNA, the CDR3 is TGTGCCAGCAGGCCCGAGGGGAGTGGGTACGAGCAGTACTTC. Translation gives CASRPEGSGYEQYF.

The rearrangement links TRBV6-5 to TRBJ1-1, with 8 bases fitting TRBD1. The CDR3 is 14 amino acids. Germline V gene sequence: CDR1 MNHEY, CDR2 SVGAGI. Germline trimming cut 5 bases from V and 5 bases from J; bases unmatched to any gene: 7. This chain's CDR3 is CASSARTGRTEAFF. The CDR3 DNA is TGTGCCAGCAGTGCAAGGACAGGGCGGACTGAAGCTTTCTTT.

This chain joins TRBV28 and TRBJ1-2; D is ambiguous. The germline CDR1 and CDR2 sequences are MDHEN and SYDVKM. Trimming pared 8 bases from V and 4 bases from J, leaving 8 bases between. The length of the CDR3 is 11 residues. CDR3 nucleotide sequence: TGTGCCAGCGTCTCTTCCTATGGCTACACCTTC. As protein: CASVSSYGYTF.

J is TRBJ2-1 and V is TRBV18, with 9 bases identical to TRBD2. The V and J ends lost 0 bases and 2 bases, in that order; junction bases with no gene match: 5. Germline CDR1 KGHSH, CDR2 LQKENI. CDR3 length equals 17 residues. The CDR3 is CASSPPVAGGAYNEQFF. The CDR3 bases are TGTGCCAGCTCACCACCGGTTGCGGGGGGGGCCTACAATGAGCAGTTCTTC.

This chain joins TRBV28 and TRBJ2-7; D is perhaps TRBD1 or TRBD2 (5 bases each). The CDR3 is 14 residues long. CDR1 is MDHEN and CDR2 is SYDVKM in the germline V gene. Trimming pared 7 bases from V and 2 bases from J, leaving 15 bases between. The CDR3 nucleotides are TGTGCCAGCACCACCGGGGCAGGGCCCTACGAGCAGTACTTC. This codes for CASTTGAGPYEQYF.

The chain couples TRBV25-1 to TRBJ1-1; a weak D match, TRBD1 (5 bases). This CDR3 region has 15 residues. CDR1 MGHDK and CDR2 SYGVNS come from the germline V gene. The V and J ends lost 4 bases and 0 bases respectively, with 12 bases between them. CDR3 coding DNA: TGTGCCAGCAGTGGGGGTTGGGGCATGAACACTGAAGCTTTCTTT. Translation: CASSGGWGMNTEAFF.

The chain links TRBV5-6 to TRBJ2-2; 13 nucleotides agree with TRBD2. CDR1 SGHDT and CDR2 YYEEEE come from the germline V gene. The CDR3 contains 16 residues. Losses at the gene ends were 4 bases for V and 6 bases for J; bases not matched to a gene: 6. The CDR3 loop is CASSRTSGGAAGELFF. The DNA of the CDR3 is TGTGCCAGCAGCCGTACTAGCGGGGGGGCAGCCGGGGAGCTGTTTTTT.

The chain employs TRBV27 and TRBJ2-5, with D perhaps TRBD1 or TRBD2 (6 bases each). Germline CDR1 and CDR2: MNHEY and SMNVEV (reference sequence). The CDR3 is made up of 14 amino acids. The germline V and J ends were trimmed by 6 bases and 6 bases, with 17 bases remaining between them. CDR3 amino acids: CASRPGGGVKTQYF. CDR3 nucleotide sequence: TGTGCCAGCAGGCCAGGAGGGGGAGTAAAGACCCAGTACTTC.

CDR3 sequence (DNA): TGTGCCAGCAGAATACAGGGAACCGGGGAGCTGTTTTTT. Protein sequence: CASRIQGTGELFF. This chain uses TRBV2 with TRBJ2-2, with D possibly matching TRBD1 (6 bases). V lost 6 bases and J 5 bases, leaving 10 bases between the germline ends. The CDR3 has 13 amino acids. Looked up from germline, CDR1 is SNHLY and CDR2 is FYNNEI.

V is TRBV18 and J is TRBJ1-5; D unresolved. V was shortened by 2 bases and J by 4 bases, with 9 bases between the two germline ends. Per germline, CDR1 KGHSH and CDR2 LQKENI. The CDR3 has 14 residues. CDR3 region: CASSPGTRNQPQHF. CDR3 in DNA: TGTGCCAGCTCACCAGGAACCCGTAATCAGCCCCAGCATTTT.

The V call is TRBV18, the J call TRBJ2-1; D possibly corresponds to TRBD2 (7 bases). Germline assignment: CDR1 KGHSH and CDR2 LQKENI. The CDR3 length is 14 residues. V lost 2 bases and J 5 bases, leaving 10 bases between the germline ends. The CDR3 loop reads CASSPGGGHNEQFF. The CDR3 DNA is TGTGCCAGCTCACCAGGGGGGGGCCACAATGAGCAGTTCTTC.

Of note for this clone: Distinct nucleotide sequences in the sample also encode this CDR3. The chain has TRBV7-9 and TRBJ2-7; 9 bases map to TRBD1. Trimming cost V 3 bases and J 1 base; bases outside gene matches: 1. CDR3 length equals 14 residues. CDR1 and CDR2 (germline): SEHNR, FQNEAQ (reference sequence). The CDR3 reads CASSLGTGSYEQYF. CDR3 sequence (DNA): TGTGCCAGCAGCTTGGGGACAGGGTCCTACGAGCAGTACTTC. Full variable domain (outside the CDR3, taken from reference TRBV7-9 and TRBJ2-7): DTGVSQNPRHKITKRGQNVTFRCDPISEHNRLYWYRQTLGQGPEFLTYFQNEAQLEKSRLLSDRFSAERPKGSFSTLEIQRTEQGDSAMYLCASSLGTGSYEQYFGPGTRLTVT.